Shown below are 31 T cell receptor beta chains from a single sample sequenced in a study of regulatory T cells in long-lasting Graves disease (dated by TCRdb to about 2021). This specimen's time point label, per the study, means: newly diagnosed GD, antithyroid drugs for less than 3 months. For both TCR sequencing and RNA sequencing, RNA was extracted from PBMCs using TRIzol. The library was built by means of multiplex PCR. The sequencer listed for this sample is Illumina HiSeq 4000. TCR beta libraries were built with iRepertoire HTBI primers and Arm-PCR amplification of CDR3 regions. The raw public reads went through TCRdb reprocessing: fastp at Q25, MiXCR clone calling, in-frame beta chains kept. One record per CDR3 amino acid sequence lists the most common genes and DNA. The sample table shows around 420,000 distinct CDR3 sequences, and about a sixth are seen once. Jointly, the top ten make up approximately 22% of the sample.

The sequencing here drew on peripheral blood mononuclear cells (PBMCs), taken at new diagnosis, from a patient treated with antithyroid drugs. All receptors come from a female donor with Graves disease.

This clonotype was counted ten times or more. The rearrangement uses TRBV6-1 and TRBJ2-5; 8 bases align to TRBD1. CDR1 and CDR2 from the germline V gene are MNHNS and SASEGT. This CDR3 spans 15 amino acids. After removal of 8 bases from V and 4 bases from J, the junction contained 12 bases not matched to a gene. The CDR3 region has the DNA TGTGCCAGCTGCAGCCCGGGCAGGGGGCGAGAGACCCAGTACTTC. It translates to CASCSPGRGRETQYF.

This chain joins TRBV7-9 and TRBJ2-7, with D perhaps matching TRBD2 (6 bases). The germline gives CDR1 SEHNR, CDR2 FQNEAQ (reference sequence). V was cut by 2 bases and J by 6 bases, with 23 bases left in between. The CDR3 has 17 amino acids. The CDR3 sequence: CASSLSSKMAGTLEQYF. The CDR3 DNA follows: TGTGCCAGCAGCTTAAGTTCGAAGATGGCCGGGACTCTCGAGCAGTACTTC.

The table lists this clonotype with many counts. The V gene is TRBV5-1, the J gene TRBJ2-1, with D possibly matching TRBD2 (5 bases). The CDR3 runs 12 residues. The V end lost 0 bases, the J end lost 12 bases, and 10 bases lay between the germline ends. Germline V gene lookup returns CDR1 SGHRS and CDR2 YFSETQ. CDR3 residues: CASSLEDFVQFF. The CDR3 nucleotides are TGCGCCAGCAGCTTGGAGGACTTTGTGCAGTTCTTC.

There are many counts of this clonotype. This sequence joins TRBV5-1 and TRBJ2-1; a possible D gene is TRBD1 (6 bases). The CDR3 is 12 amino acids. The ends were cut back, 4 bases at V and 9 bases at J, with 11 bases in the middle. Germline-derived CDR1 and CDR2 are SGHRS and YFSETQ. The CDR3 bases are TGCGCCAGCAGCATAGTAGGGGGTGAGCAGTTCTTC. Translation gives CASSIVGGEQFF.

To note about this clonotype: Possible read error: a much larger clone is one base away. The CDR3 sequence is CASSQAVGVETQFF. As DNA, the CDR3 is TGCGCCAGCAGCCAAGCTGTCGGGGTGGAGACCCAGTTCTTC. The genes are TRBV4-3 and TRBJ2-5; D perhaps matches TRBD2 (5 bases). The assigned J gene may be wrong: the sequence end matches TRBJ2-1 better. The CDR3 extends over 14 amino acids. Germline values: CDR1 LGHNA, CDR2 YSLEER.

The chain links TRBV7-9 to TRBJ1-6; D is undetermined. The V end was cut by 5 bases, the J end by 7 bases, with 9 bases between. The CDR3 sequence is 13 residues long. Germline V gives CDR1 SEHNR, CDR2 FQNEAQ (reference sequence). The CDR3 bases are TGTGCCAGCAGCGTGGATGGGAATTCACCCCTCCACTTT. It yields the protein CASSVDGNSPLHF. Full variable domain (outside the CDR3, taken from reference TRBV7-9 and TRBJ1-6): DTGVSQNPRHKITKRGQNVTFRCDPISEHNRLYWYRQTLGQGPEFLTYFQNEAQLEKSRLLSDRFSAERPKGSFSTLEIQRTEQGDSAMYLCASSVDGNSPLHFGNGTRLTVT.

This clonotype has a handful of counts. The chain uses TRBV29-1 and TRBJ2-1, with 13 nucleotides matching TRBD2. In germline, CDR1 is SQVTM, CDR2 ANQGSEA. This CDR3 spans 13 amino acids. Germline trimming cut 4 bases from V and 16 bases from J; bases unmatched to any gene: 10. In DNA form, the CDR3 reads TGCAGCGTTGCCCTCACTAGCGGGGGGGAACGTTTCTTC. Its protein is CSVALTSGGERFF.

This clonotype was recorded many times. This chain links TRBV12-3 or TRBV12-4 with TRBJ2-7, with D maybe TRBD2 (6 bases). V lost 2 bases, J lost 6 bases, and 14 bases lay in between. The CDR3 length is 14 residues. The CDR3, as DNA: TGTGCCAGCAGTTTAAGGTTCGGGACTGCCGAGCAGTACTTC. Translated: CASSLRFGTAEQYF.

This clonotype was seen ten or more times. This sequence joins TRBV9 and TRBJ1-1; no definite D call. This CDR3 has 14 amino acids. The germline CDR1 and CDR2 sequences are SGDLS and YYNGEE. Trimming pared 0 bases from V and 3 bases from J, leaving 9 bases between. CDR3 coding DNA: TGTGCCAGCAGCGTAGTCCCCTCGGACACTGAAGCTTTCTTT. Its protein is CASSVVPSDTEAFF.

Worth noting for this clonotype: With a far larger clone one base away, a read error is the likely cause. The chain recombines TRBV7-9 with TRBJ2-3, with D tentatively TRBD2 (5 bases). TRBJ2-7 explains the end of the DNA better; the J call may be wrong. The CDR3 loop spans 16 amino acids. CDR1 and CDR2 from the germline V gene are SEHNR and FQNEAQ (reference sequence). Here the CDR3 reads CASSSRGSREHYEQYF. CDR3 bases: TGTGCCAGCAGCTCCCGCGGGTCGAGGGAGCACTACGAGCAGTACTTC.

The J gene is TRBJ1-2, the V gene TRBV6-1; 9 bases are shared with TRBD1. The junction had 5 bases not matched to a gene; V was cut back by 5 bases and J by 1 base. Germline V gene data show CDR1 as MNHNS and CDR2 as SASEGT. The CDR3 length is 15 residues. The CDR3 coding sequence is TGTGCCAGCAGTAGACAGGGGGGAGGTAACTATGGCTACACCTTC. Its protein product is CASSRQGGGNYGYTF.

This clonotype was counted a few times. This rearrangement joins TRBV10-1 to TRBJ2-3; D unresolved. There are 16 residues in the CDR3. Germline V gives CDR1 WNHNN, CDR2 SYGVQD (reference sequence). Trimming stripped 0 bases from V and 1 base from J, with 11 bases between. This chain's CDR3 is CASSESSSRGTDTQYF. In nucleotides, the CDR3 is TGCGCCAGCAGTGAGTCAAGTAGCCGGGGCACAGATACGCAGTATTTT.

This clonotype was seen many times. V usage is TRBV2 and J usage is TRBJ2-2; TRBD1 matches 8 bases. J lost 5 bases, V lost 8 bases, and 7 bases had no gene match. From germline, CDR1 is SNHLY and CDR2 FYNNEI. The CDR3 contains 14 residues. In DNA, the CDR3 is TGTGCCAGCGAGGTGACAGGGGTGACCGGGGAGCTGTTTTTT. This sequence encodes CASEVTGVTGELFF.

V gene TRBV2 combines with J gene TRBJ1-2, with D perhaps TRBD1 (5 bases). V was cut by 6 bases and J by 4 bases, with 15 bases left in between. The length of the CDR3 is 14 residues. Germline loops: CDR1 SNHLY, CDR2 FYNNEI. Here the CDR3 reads CASRPGREAYGYTF. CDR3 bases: TGTGCCAGCAGACCGGGACGGGAAGCCTATGGCTACACCTTC.

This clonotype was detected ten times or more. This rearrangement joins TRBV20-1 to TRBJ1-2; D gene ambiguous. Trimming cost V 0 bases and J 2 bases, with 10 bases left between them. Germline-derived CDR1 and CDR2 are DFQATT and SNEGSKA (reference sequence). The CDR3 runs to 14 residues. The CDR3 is CSARDLGMNYGYTF. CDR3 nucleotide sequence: TGCAGTGCTAGAGATTTAGGGATGAACTATGGCTACACCTTC.

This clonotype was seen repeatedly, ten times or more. The CDR3 DNA reads as TGTGCCAGCAGCCCAGCCGGGACTGCCCATTACGAGCAGTACTTC. This codes for CASSPAGTAHYEQYF. The chain recombines TRBV4-2 with TRBJ2-7; the D gene is possibly TRBD2 (6 bases). The CDR3 is 15 amino acids. Germline V gives CDR1 LGHNA, CDR2 YNFKEQ. V lost 4 bases and J lost 4, with 17 bases in between.

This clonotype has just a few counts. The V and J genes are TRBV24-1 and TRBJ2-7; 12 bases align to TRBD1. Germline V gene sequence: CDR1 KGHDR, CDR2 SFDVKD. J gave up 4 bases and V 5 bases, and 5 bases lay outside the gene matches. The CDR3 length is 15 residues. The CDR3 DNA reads TGTGCCACCAGTGCCGGGACAGGGGGCTCGTACGAGCAGTACTTC. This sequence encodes CATSAGTGGSYEQYF.

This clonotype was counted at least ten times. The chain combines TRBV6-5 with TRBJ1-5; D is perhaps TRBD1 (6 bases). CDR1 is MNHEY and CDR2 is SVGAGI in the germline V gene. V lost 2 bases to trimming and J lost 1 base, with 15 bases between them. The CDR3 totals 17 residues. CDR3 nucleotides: TGTGCCAGCAGTTACCTGGGGGGGGGCGTAAGCAATCAGCCCCAGCATTTT. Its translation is CASSYLGGGVSNQPQHF.

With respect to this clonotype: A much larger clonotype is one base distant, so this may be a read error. The CDR3 reads CASSGYGTSYEQYF. The CDR3, as DNA: TGTGCCAGCAGTGGGTACGGAACTTCCTACGAGCAGTACTTC. V and J are TRBV6-2 or TRBV6-3 and TRBJ2-7; D is ambiguous. Germline V gene lookup returns CDR1 MNHEY and CDR2 SVGEGT. Trimming removed 5 bases at V and 1 base at J, with 12 bases between. CDR3 length equals 14 residues.

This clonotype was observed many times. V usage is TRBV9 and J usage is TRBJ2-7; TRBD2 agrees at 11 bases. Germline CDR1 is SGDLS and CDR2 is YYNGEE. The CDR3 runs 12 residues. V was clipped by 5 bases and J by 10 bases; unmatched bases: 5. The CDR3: CASSDLAGGQYF. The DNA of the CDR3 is TGTGCCAGCAGTGATCTAGCGGGAGGACAGTACTTC.

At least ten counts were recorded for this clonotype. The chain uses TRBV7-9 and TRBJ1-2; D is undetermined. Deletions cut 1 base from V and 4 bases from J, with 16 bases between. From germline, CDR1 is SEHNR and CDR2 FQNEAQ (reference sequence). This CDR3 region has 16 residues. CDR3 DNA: TGTGCCAGCAGCTTAGAGCCCCCCGAGGGCTTCTATGGCTACACCTTC. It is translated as CASSLEPPEGFYGYTF.

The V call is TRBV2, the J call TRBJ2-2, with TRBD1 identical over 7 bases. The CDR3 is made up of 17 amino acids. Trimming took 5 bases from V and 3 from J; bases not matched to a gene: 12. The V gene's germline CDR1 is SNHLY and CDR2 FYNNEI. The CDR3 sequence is CASSLRVTGAYTGELFF. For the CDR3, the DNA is TGTGCCAGCAGTTTACGGGTAACAGGGGCGTACACCGGGGAGCTGTTTTTT.

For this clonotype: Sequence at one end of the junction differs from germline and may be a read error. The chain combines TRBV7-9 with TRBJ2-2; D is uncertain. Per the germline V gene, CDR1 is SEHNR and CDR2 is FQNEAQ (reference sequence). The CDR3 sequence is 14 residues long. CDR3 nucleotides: TGTGCCAACAGCCCAGGCGGTGCGGTCGGGGAGCTGTTTTTT. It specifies CANSPGGAVGELFF. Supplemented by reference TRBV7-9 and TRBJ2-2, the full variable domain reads DTGVSQNPRHKITKRGQNVTFRCDPISEHNRLYWYRQTLGQGPEFLTYFQNEAQLEKSRLLSDRFSAERPKGSFSTLEIQRTEQGDSAMYLCANSPGGAVGELFFGEGSRLTVL.

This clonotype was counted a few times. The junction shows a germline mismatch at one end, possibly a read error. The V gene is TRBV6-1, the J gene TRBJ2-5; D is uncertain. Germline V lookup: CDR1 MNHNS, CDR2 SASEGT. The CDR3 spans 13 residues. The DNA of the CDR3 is TGTACCAGCAGTGAAGTGGGCTTTAGGGCCCAGTACTTC. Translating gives CTSSEVGFRAQYF.

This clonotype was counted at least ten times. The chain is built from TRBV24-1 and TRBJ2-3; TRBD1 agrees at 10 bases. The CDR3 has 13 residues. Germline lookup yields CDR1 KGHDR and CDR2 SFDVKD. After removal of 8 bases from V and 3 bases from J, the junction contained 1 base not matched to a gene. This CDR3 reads CATTGQGTDTQYF. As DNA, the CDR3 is TGTGCCACCACGGGACAGGGGACAGATACGCAGTATTTT.

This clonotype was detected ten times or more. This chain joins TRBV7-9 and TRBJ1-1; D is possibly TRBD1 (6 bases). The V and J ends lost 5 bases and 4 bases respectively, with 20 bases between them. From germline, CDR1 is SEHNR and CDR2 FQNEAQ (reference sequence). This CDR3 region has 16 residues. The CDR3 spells CASSHWLTGLTTEAFF. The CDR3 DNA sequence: TGTGCCAGCAGCCACTGGCTTACAGGGCTCACCACTGAAGCTTTCTTT.

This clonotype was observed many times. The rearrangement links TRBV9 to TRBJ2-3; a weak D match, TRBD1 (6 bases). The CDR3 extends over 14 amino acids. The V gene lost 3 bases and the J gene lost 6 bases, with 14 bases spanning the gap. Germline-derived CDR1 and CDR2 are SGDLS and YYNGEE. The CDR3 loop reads CASSGHTGTDTQYF. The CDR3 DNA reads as TGTGCCAGCAGCGGGCACACAGGGACCGATACGCAGTATTTT.

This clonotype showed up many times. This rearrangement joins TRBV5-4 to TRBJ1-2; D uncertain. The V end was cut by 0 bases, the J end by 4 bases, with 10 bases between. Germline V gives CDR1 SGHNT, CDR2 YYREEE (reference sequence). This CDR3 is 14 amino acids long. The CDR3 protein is CASSLVSSSYGYTF. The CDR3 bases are TGTGCCAGCAGCTTGGTCAGCAGCTCCTATGGCTACACCTTC.

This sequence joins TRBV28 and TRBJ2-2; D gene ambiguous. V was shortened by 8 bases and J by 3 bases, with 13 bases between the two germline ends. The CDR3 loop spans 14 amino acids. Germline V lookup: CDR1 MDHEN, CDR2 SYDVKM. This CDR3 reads CASDRTEHTGELFF. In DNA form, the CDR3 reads TGTGCCAGCGATAGGACGGAGCACACCGGGGAGCTGTTTTTT.

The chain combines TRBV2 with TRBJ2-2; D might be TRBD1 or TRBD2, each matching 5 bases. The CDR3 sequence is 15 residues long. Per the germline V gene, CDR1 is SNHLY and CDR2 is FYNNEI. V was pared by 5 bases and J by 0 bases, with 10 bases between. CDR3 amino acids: CASSRDVANTGELFF. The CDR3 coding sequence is TGTGCCAGCAGTCGGGACGTCGCGAACACCGGGGAGCTGTTTTTT.

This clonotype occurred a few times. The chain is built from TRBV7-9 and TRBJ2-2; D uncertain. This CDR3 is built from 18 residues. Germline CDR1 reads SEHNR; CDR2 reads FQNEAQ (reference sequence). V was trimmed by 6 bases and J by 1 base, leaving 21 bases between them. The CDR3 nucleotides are TGTGCCAGCAGTCACTCCGCGTGGGTTTCGGAGAACACCGGGGAGCTGTTTTTT. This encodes CASSHSAWVSENTGELFF.